One T cell receptor beta chain is described in this entry. Its specific antigen is unknown. No base quality information exists; no much larger clone differs at one position. These data are taken from a study of cytomegalovirus exposure and HLA in healthy donors (TCRdb year 2017). For context, the study as a whole: According to an earlier analysis of a few hundred of the donors, some 180 million T cells yielded 117 million unique TCR beta sequences and approximately 300 Gb of sequence data. About 310 gigabases of sequencing data and roughly 90 million unique TCR sequences were included in an early release covering over 600 HLA-typed donors. Of the 350 to 400 genotyped donors, approximately 83% fell in the genetic ancestry cluster associated with self-reported Caucasian donors. The study aimed to test whether cataloging public T cell receptors could reveal signatures of past pathogen exposure. The T cell repertoires of some 670 subjects were profiled by immunosequencing and related to cytomegalovirus serostatus. Along with the approximately 700-subject first cohort, a separate validation cohort of around 110 different subjects was used. To predict cytomegalovirus infection status, the study combined high-throughput TCR immunosequencing, statistical association of individual TCRs with disease status, and machine learning. A later analysis re-examined previously published TCR beta repertoires from about 700 donors and added high-resolution HLA genotyping to investigate patterns of TCR occurrence. Rather than drawing on any new phenotypic data, the later analysis identified candidate immune exposures from TCR beta sequences and the way those sequences occurred across donors. To decide whether each TCR beta V gene segment behaved as functional or pseudogenic, an earlier analysis of some 540 of the donors relied on high-throughput TCR beta sequencing. Alongside the repertoire data, information on donor age, sex, ethnicity and CMV serostatus was compiled. In a later genetic analysis, genome-wide SNP genotypes for about three fifths of the 666 donors were used, and that subset was treated as a discovery cohort. Every discovery cohort repertoire had been produced on one sequencing platform. HLA typing included class I and class II loci at four-digit resolution. The number of typed donors differed by locus: about 629-630 for A, B, C, DRB1 and DQB1; 522 for DQA1; around 580 for DPA1; and around 490 for DPB1. A few DR-DQ haplotypes were treated as single units for association and clustering because of strong linkage in the cohort. Across approximately 400 genotyped donors of the cohort, an average of 235,054 unique TCR beta nucleotide sequences per donor were sequenced, and roughly 18% of those sequences were non-productive. Overall study results and their limits: At a false discovery rate of 0.05, a later analysis linked 16,000 or so TCR beta sequences to specific HLA alleles. Because counts were too low, about 18 rarely observed V segments, including chromosome 9 orphons, were excluded from the earlier analysis of roughly 580 of the donors. For the cohort, immune exposure information was limited to CMV serostatus. An association between a missense DCLRE1C variant and V-gene and J-gene trimming of TCR beta chains was found in a later genetic analysis and replicated in an independent cohort. A total of fewer than 200 TCR beta chains were listed by the study as associated with cytomegalovirus. When HLA alleles, especially DR and DQ, strongly co-occurred, attributing TCR associations to individual alleles was difficult. Because HLA typing was unavailable for some donors at each locus, only the typed subset was used in association tests. In a later analysis, the rate of TCR association differed among HLA loci, with DRB1 alleles having the most associated TCRs and HLA-C alleles having the fewest. In an earlier analysis of some 500 of the donors, most TCR beta V segments appeared in productive rearrangements about 90% or about 30% of the time, broadly matching IMGT annotations. While some public TCRs were present in many individuals, most TCR sequences turned up only very rarely across donors. According to a later genetic analysis, donors in an Asian-associated ancestry cluster had fewer N-insertions in productive TCRs than the approximately 610-donor mean. A further reported finding was that TCR beta sequences accurately predicted the HLA-A and HLA-B alleles for most subjects in the first cohort. In this cohort, only TCR beta chains were sequenced, and detectable features were limited by the absence of alpha or paired-chain data. Some IMGT-functional V segments, including TRBV6-2 and TRBV6-3, could not be told apart with the 87-base-pair reads, so those segments were excluded. Compared with equally common non-associated chains, HLA-associated TCR beta chains in a later analysis were more clonally expanded and had lower generation probabilities. Linkage disequilibrium might explain the correlated functional status among segregating V segments, but an unknown experimental factor could not be excluded. Several of the top co-occurrence clusters appeared to be linked to parvovirus B19, influenza, CMV and Epstein-Barr virus, according to a later analysis. Most CMV-associated TCR beta chains appeared to be HLA-restricted in a later analysis, and the HLA associations seemed to be driven largely by CMV exposure. A few of the identified cytomegalovirus-associated TCR beta chains were confirmed in vitro to be specific for cytomegalovirus antigens. The classifier was reported to diagnose cytomegalovirus status with high specificity and sensitivity in both the original and validation cohorts. It was suggested by the authors that the approach could potentially be generalized to other disease states and immunological phenotypes. A group of highly shared sequence variants was considered likely to be a technical artifact of the sequencing pipeline. Roughly uniform sequencing depth across donors was assumed in presence/absence analyses, although this assumption may not hold.

The cohort was made up of hundreds of healthy bone marrow donors. All cohort members were sampled while nominally healthy, although unrecorded immune exposures were likely present. The donor was CMV seropositive and was included in the group of 250 to 350 seropositive cohort members. A peripheral blood sample was provided by each donor, and peripheral blood mononuclear cells were used for TCR beta sequencing. The Qiagen DNeasy Blood Extraction Kit was used to extract genomic DNA from the blood cell samples. The method was the immunoSEQ multiplex PCR assay. For the multiplex PCR, a mixture combining 60 forward primers for TCR Vbeta segments and 13 reverse primers for TCR Jbeta segments was used. The CDR3 region of rearranged TCR beta genes was amplified from genomic DNA with a multiplex PCR assay. Amplified TCR beta libraries were sequenced as 87-base-pair reads on the Illumina HiSeq System. The original methods were these. Across the roughly 670 repertoires, a later analysis counted approximately 75 million unique TCR beta chains, roughly 11 million of which were shared by at least two donors. Raw reads were error-corrected and collapsed into unique sequences by a nearest-neighbor algorithm in which closely related sequences were merged to remove PCR and sequencing errors. CDR3 sequences were aligned to IMGT reference sequences to assign V, D and J gene segments. For a sequence to be retained, a match of at least six nucleotides to both a V gene segment and a J gene segment was required. A rearrangement counted as productive if the CDR3 had no stop codons and remained in frame with V and J, and every other rearrangement counted as non-productive. Following IMGT convention, CDR3 was defined as the stretch from the second conserved V-encoded cysteine up to the conserved J-encoded phenylalanine. The earlier analysis of around 640 of the donors excluded sequences that lacked an unambiguous match to a single V gene segment. In an earlier analysis of roughly 600 of the donors, a V segment was called functional when productive rearrangements were above 56.7%, and segregating when the standard deviation between donors exceeded 5%. A statistical classification framework was built to diagnose cytomegalovirus status from the catalog of TCR beta chain sequences. In a later analysis, TCR nucleotide sequences were compared against IMGT/GENE-DB human TR gene sequences so that V and J genes could be assigned. A later analysis assigned CDR3 sequences and most-parsimonious VDJ recombination scenarios with the TCRdist pipeline. In a later analysis, every TCR beta chain was defined by the combination of its CDR3 amino acid sequence and its V-gene family, and reads without a unique V-gene family were dropped. In a later analysis, 450 to 600 highly shared, low-generation-probability nucleotide sequences were removed to address suspected cross-contamination and a sequencing artifact. For each public chain, a later analysis derived a clonal expansion index from normalized ranks of inferred template counts within each repertoire. A later analysis computed generation probabilities with a VDJ recombination model fitted to out-of-frame rearrangements, and checked the results against IGoR. In a later analysis, TCR-TCR, TCR-HLA and TCR-CMV co-occurrence was scored with hypergeometric tests, and a repertoire-size bias correction was applied to TCR pairs. False discovery rates were estimated in a later analysis by permuting HLA or CMV assignments 20 times. A later analysis grouped co-occurring TCRs with DBSCAN, adding TCRdist sequence similarity when clustering within HLA-allele-positive subsets. Co-occurrence clustering excluded repertoires with fewer than 30,000 or more than 120,000 public chains, plus five with anomalous nucleotide sharing. TCRdb stores this immuneACCESS table with in-frame sequences only. Part of the clones is absent; in the studies checked, under half of the shortfall reflects unresolved V genes, and no reason is known for the rest. The DNA gave D and trimming, while V, J and clone size come from that table. This sample has about 95,000 clones in its table, and about 80% of those were observed once. The ten most abundant clones make up approximately 11% of the sample.

Here V drops 8 bases and J drops 3 bases, and the junction holds 13 bases not matched to any gene. Per the germline V gene, SGHVS is the CDR1 and FQNEAQ is the CDR2. From its cysteine to its phenylalanine, the CDR3 spans 15 amino acids. The retained sequence is limited to the CDR3, 45 bases, with the frame set at the first base. The sequenced sample consisted of PBMCs. This clonotype was obtained from a man between 18 and 35 years old in good health and CMV-seropositive. The V and J segments used are TRBV7-8 and TRBJ2-7; 7 bases in the junction line up with TRBD1. Here is the DNA: TGTGCCAGCGCTCGATACCGGGACAGAATCTACGAGCAGTACTTC. It translates as CASARYRDRIYEQYF. The reference TRBV7-8 and TRBJ2-7 proteins fill in what lies around the CDR3, so the full variable domain reads GAGVSQSPRYKVAKRGQDVALRCDPISGHVSLFWYQQALGQGPEFLTYFQNEAQLDKSGLPSDRFFAERPEGSVSTLKIQRTQQEDSAVYLCASARYRDRIYEQYFGPGTRLTVT.